This T cell receptor beta chain was retrieved from a study of T cells expressing NK-cell markers. Study-level background: Investigators obtained TCR beta repertoires from sorted CD3+CD56+NKG2C+, CD3+CD56+NKG2C- and CD3+CD56-NKG2C+ T cells.

Study outcomes and limitations: HCMV specificity of the expanded NKG2C+ T cell clones was not established. These clonotypes also led the CD3+CD56-NKG2C+ fraction in a handful of donors.

CDR1 is GTSNPN, CDR2 SVGIG, per germline (reference sequence). The CDR3 length is 13 residues. Comment on this clonotype: Its matching antigen is unknown.

The authors generated TCR beta cDNA through 5'RACE template switching with UMIs. From its re-call of the 5' RACE reads, TCRdb lists each CDR3 protein once, without DNA. This sample's clone table lists 400,000 to 450,000 distinct CDR3 sequences. The chain recombines TRBV30 with TRBJ2-5. The sample was blood T cells: a sorted CD56 or NKG2C T cell subset, CD4+ or CD8+ T cells, or bulk PBMC T cells (not recorded which). This sequence originates from a woman aged 18 to 75 in good health. Here the CDR3 reads CAWSVGGLETQYF.